This TCR beta chain originates from a study of early T cells in non-severe SARS-CoV-2 infection. Study details: Sequenced material consisted of bulk RNA (from unsorted whole blood), and chains were unpaired.

The CDR3 spans 16 residues. The germline V gene encodes CDR1 LGHNA and CDR2 YSLEER. V shed 0 bases, J shed 9 bases, and the junction held 9 bases outside the gene matches. This clonotype was seen a few times. The TCR library protocol attached unique molecular identifiers to the individual cDNA molecules. TCRdb analysed the 5' RACE reads with MiXCR anew, one entry per CDR3 protein. The table lists some 57,000 distinct CDR3 sequences, 10% to 12% of them singletons. The sequencing sample was made of whole blood. The rearrangement joins TRBV4-3 to TRBJ2-1, with 9 nucleotides matching TRBD1. The clonotype was recovered from an adult who was a healthcare worker with PCR-confirmed SARS-CoV-2 infection or an uninfected control (not recorded which). The DNA of the CDR3 is TGCGCCAGCAGCCAAGACACAGGGGGCAGTATAGCTGAGCAGTTCTTC. This gives the protein CASSQDTGGSIAEQFF.